This T cell receptor beta chain was captured by sequencing in a study of T cell repertoires in ileal Crohn's disease. Before sorting, lamina propria lymphocytes were separated from surgical specimens by density gradient. CDR1 is SGHVS, CDR2 FNYEAQ, per germline. The V gene end was trimmed by 0 bases and the J gene end by 3 bases; junction bases not matched to a gene: 6. This CDR3 region has 17 residues. Sequenced by immunoSEQ multiplex PCR; TCRdb stores in-frame clones only, minus some. Among some 3,000 clones listed, approximately 80% were seen once. Details on this clone: Its antigen is still unknown.

Broader study findings: Clonal expansions were more frequent in active smokers than non-smokers at surgery. Clonality above 26.8% at surgery always came with endoscopic recurrence.

The origin of this receptor is an adult with Crohn's disease. The chain joins TRBV7-6 to TRBJ1-5; 9 bases align to TRBD1. Sequenced sample: CD4+ T cells sorted from the ileum. The CDR3 DNA reads as TGTGCCAGCAGCTTAGCGATCGGGACAGGGACCAATCAGCCCCAGCATTTT. This sequence encodes CASSLAIGTGTNQPQHF.